These 24 T cell receptor beta chains share one sample of origin, sequenced in a study of regulatory T cells in long-lasting Graves disease. As to time point: newly diagnosed GD, antithyroid drugs for less than 3 months. RNA extracted from PBMCs served as the sequencing template. Building of the TCR beta libraries involved iRepertoire HTBI primers and Arm-PCR of CDR3 regions. MiXCR, applied by TCRdb to the multiplex PCR reads, yields one record per CDR3 protein. The repertoire holds about 220,000 distinct CDR3 sequences, with approximately 18% as singletons. These same data were also listed under a study on T cells in Graves' hyperthyroidism and ophthalmopathy.

The source material was peripheral blood mononuclear cells (PBMCs), sampled at new diagnosis, from a patient treated with antithyroid drugs. Receptors were obtained from a woman aged 25 to 39 with Graves disease.

This clonotype was counted ten times or more. The chain links TRBV6-5 to TRBJ2-7; D remains ambiguous. Germline values: CDR1 MNHEY, CDR2 SVGAGI. Deletions cut 0 bases from V and 5 bases from J, with 11 bases between. This CDR3 is 14 amino acids long. The CDR3 DNA reads TGTGCCAGCAGTTACTCGAGGCCGCCCGACGAGCAGTACTTC. It yields the protein CASSYSRPPDEQYF.

The rearrangement links TRBV18 to TRBJ1-1; perhaps TRBD1 as D (6 bases). CDR3 length: 13 residues. Germline assignment: CDR1 KGHSH and CDR2 LQKENI. V lost 3 bases to trimming and J lost 4 bases, with 9 bases between them. The DNA of the CDR3 is TGTGCCAGCTCACCCGACAGGACCACTGAAGCTTTCTTT. Protein product: CASSPDRTTEAFF.

This clonotype was seen many times. The chain carries TRBV11-2 and TRBJ2-1; 12 positions agree with TRBD2. CDR3 length: 16 amino acids. The ends lost 6 bases at V and 6 bases at J; junction bases unmatched: 9. CDR1 and CDR2 from the germline V gene are SGHAT and FQNNGV. The CDR3 DNA follows: TGTGCCAGCAGACCTGCCGGACTAGCGGGGCTCAATGAGCAGTTCTTC. Protein: CASRPAGLAGLNEQFF.

This clonotype was detected a few times. This CDR3 is missing its conserved last phenylalanine or tryptophan, likely due to a read error. The chain has TRBV20-1 and TRBJ1-4, with 7 positions matching TRBD1. The germline CDR1 and CDR2 sequences are DFQATT and SNEGSKA (reference sequence). CDR3 size: 10 residues. CDR3 sequence (DNA): TGCAGCGCCTGGACAGGAGAACTGTTTTTA. This translates into CSAWTGELFL.

This clonotype was recorded once. A much larger clone differs from this one at a single base, so this may be a read error. The rearrangement joins TRBV6-2 or TRBV6-3 to TRBJ2-7; D gene uncertain. V lost 7 bases, J lost 5 bases, and 9 bases lay in between. The germline V gene encodes CDR1 MNHEY and CDR2 SVGEGT. The CDR3 runs to 11 residues. The CDR3 DNA reads TGTGCCAGCAATTCTAAAAACGAGCAGTACTTC. It encodes CASNSKNEQYF.

This clonotype was observed at least ten times. The chain is built from TRBV30 and TRBJ1-5; possible D gene TRBD1, 5 bases. Deletions cut 3 bases from V and 6 bases from J, with 12 bases between. In germline, CDR1 is GTSNPN, CDR2 SVGIG (reference sequence). There are 13 residues in the CDR3. In nucleotides, the CDR3 is TGTGCCTGGAGGGCCACCCAGGGTCAGCCCCAGCATTTT. Translated, it gives CAWRATQGQPQHF. Based on the CDR3 plus reference TRBV30 and TRBJ1-5, the full variable domain is SQTIHQWPATLVQPVGSPLSLECTVEGTSNPNLYWYRQAAGRGLQLLFYSVGIGQISSEVPQNLSASRPQDRQFILSSKKLLLSDSGFYLCAWRATQGQPQHFGDGTRLSIL.

This clonotype was seen repeatedly, ten times or more. The DNA for the CDR3 is TGTGCCAGCAGTTTAATAGACTATAGCAATCAGCCCCAGCATTTT. This encodes CASSLIDYSNQPQHF. This chain uses TRBV12-3 or TRBV12-4 with TRBJ1-5; no reliable D call. The CDR3 has 15 residues. The V end lost 2 bases, the J end lost 0 bases, and 8 bases lay between the germline ends.

The chain has TRBV20-1 and TRBJ2-5, with D possibly matching TRBD2 (7 bases). Between the trimmed V and J ends, which lost 2 bases and 4 bases, there was a span of 11 bases. Per germline, CDR1 DFQATT and CDR2 SNEGSKA (reference sequence). CDR3 length equals 13 residues. CDR3 residues: CSARWRGRETQYF. The CDR3 DNA follows: TGCAGTGCTAGATGGCGGGGGCGAGAGACCCAGTACTTC.

This clonotype appeared many times. CDR3 protein: CASSWGTTEAFF. CDR3 nucleotides: TGTGCCAGCAGCTGGGGTACCACTGAAGCTTTCTTT. This rearrangement joins TRBV7-9 to TRBJ1-1; no firm D call. The CDR3 extends over 12 amino acids. Trimming pared 4 bases from V and 4 bases from J, leaving 7 bases between. Germline CDR1 SEHNR, CDR2 FQNEAQ (reference sequence).

The J gene is TRBJ2-7, the V gene TRBV4-1; TRBD2 matches 14 bases. The CDR3 length is 18 residues. The V gene end was trimmed by 5 bases and the J gene end by 5 bases; junction bases not matched to a gene: 14. CDR1 is MGHRA and CDR2 is YSYEKL in the germline V gene. The CDR3 DNA follows: TGCGCCAGCAGCTTACCGGGACAGGGACTAGCGGGAGAGGACGAGCAGTACTTC. This gives the protein CASSLPGQGLAGEDEQYF.

This clonotype was seen once. V is TRBV20-1 and J is TRBJ2-5, with D perhaps TRBD1 or TRBD2 (5 bases each). The CDR3 is 14 residues long. Per germline, CDR1 DFQATT and CDR2 SNEGSKA (reference sequence). V was pared by 0 bases and J by 5 bases, with 13 bases between. The CDR3 loop is CSAREGTGGETQYF. The CDR3, as DNA: TGCAGTGCTAGAGAAGGGACCGGAGGCGAGACCCAGTACTTC.

This clonotype was seen a few times. CDR3 DNA sequence: TGTGCCAGCAGTGAAGGGGGACTAGCGTTCAACACAGATACGCAGTATTTT. Translating it yields CASSEGGLAFNTDTQYF. The chain links TRBV6-1 to TRBJ2-3; TRBD2 matches at 10 bases. The CDR3 is 17 residues long. Germline lookup yields CDR1 MNHNS and CDR2 SASEGT. Trimming cost V 1 base and J 2 bases; bases outside gene matches: 6.

This clonotype was seen at least ten times. The J gene is TRBJ2-1, the V gene TRBV7-6; 12 nucleotides line up with TRBD1. Losses at the gene ends were 5 bases for V and 9 bases for J; bases not matched to a gene: 8. Germline V CDR1 and CDR2: SGHVS, FNYEAQ. There are 15 residues in the CDR3. CDR3 in DNA: TGTGCCAGCAGCCGCCCGGGACAGGGGGCGGGTGAGCAGTTCTTC. Protein sequence: CASSRPGQGAGEQFF.

This clonotype was recorded many times. The chain uses TRBV12-3 or TRBV12-4 and TRBJ2-1; D not resolved. Trimming pared 1 base from V and 5 bases from J, leaving 6 bases between. CDR3 length: 13 residues. The CDR3 loop reads CASSLGRNNEQFF. The CDR3 bases are TGTGCCAGCAGTTTAGGACGGAACAATGAGCAGTTCTTC.

This clonotype was counted ten times or more. The chain employs TRBV11-3 and TRBJ1-1; D gene ambiguous. The CDR3 has 13 amino acids. CDR1 and CDR2 from the germline V gene are SGHNT and YENEEA. Trimming shortened V by 2 bases and J by 1 base, and 5 bases separated the two germline ends. CDR3 sequence: CASSLTGNTEAFF. Here the CDR3 DNA reads TGTGCCAGCAGCTTAACCGGGAACACTGAAGCTTTCTTT.

This clonotype was observed a handful of times. The chain has TRBV27 and TRBJ1-5; weak D call: TRBD1 (5 bases). Between the trimmed V and J ends, which lost 6 bases and 2 bases, there was a span of 14 bases. Germline CDR1 MNHEY, CDR2 SMNVEV (reference sequence). This CDR3 region has 15 residues. CDR3 loop: CASSLTGTGNQPQHF. CDR3 DNA sequence: TGTGCCAGCAGCCTAACAGGTACGGGCAATCAGCCCCAGCATTTT.

The table lists this clonotype with many counts. The J gene is TRBJ2-7, the V gene TRBV12-3 or TRBV12-4, with TRBD1 matching 11 bases. Trimming removed 6 bases from V and 7 bases from J; junction bases left unmatched: 8. The CDR3 has 14 residues. CDR3 sequence reads: CASSPGQGAGEQYF. CDR3 DNA: TGTGCCAGCAGCCCTGGACAGGGGGCGGGAGAGCAGTACTTC.

This clonotype showed up many times. This rearrangement joins TRBV28 to TRBJ2-5, with TRBD1 matching 8 bases. Trimming took 5 bases from V and 4 from J; bases not matched to a gene: 12. Germline CDR1 and CDR2: MDHEN and SYDVKM. The length of the CDR3 is 16 residues. The CDR3 coding sequence is TGTGCCAGCAGTCCATCGGCAGGGGGCTTTGGAGAGACCCAGTACTTC. It is translated as CASSPSAGGFGETQYF.

This clonotype was recorded at least ten times. The chain recombines TRBV7-9 with TRBJ1-2, with a tentative D call TRBD1 (6 bases). This CDR3 has 14 amino acids. V lost 3 bases, J lost 5 bases, and 13 bases lay in between. CDR1 is SEHNR and CDR2 is FQNEAQ in the germline V gene (reference sequence). CDR3 coding DNA: TGTGCCAGCAGCTTGAAGGGGGACCCTTATGGCTACACCTTC. Residues: CASSLKGDPYGYTF.

The sample holds many counts of this clonotype. A much larger clone differs by one base, so this may be a read error. Since the CDR3 does not end with the conserved phenylalanine or tryptophan, this likely comes from a read error. V gene TRBV2 combines with J gene TRBJ1-5; 8 bases agree with TRBD1. After removal of 5 bases from V and 6 bases from J, the junction contained 6 bases not matched to a gene. This CDR3 has 14 amino acids. The germline CDR1 and CDR2 sequences are SNHLY and FYNNEI. Here the CDR3 DNA reads TGTGCCAGCAGTTCACAGGGGGTTGCTCAGCCCCAGCATCTT. This codes for CASSSQGVAQPQHL.

V and J are TRBV2 and TRBJ1-5; D gene unclear. The germline V gene encodes CDR1 SNHLY and CDR2 FYNNEI. CDR3 size: 13 residues. V was cut by 6 bases and J by 3 bases, with 9 bases left in between. The CDR3 loop reads CASRPNVNQPQHF. The CDR3 DNA is TGTGCCAGCAGGCCGAACGTCAATCAGCCCCAGCATTTT.

This clonotype was seen repeatedly, ten times or more. The V gene is TRBV11-1, the J gene TRBJ2-6, with TRBD1 matching over 10 bases. In germline, CDR1 is SGHAT, CDR2 FQDESV (reference sequence). This CDR3 region has 18 residues. With V trimmed by 3 bases and J by 5 bases, 10 bases remained unmatched. The CDR3, as DNA: TGTGCCAGCAGCTTGAGGACAGGGGGGTCCTCGTGGGCCAACGTCCTGACTTTC. Its translation is CASSLRTGGSSWANVLTF.

About this clonotype itself: Possible read error: a much larger clone is one base away. The chain employs TRBV5-5 and TRBJ1-5; D gene uncertain. CDR3 size: 13 residues. CDR1 and CDR2 (germline): SGHKS, YYEKEE (reference sequence). The CDR3 DNA reads as TGTGCCAGCAGAACAAACTGGGATCAGCCCCGGCATTTT. Translating gives CASRTNWDQPRHF.

In this sample, this clonotype turned up many times. J is TRBJ1-2 and V is TRBV27; D ambiguous. Between the trimmed V and J ends, which lost 1 base and 3 bases, there was a span of 12 bases. This CDR3 is built from 15 residues. Per the germline V gene, CDR1 is MNHEY and CDR2 is SMNVEV (reference sequence). Here the CDR3 DNA reads TGTGCCAGCAGTTTATTATCTACCGGCGACTATGGCTACACCTTC. Protein sequence: CASSLLSTGDYGYTF.